The sequence of this T cell receptor beta chain was determined in a study of shared clonotypes between healthy human individuals. Healthy HIV-negative adults without recent acute infections or vaccinations served as donors. As to this clone: Antigen specificity is unknown.

Profiling relied on immunoSEQ multiplex PCR, and the TCRdb table lists in-frame clones only, not all of them. Among 2 million to 2.5 million clones listed, around 95% were seen once. Findings of the study overall: In having few donors, the study represented limited genetic and exposure-history diversity. Incomplete sequencing of sorted subsets was indicated by rarefaction despite large depth.

Trimming shortened V by 7 bases and J by 1 base, and 11 bases separated the two germline ends. Germline lookup yields CDR1 MNHNS and CDR2 SASEGT. The CDR3 consists of 14 residues. The source material was naive CD4+ T cells sorted from blood. Indicated subset: CD45RA+ positively selected. The TCR sequence derives from a young man in good health. This sequence joins TRBV6-1 and TRBJ2-1, with D hard to call. The DNA of the CDR3 is TGTGCCAGCATCCCGGACGTGTCCTACAATGAGCAGTTCTTC. It codes for CASIPDVSYNEQFF.